Following are 4 T cell receptor beta chains from one sample sequenced in a study of shared clonotypes between healthy human individuals. Generated by immunoSEQ multiplex PCR, the TCRdb table keeps only in-frame clones and is missing some. This sample has about 580,000 clones, with roughly 98% found just once. Naive CD8 populations comprised CD45RO-negative cells positively selected for CCR7, excluding terminally differentiated effector memory CD45RA+ cells. Sequenced input: naive CD8+ T cells sorted from blood. Receptors originate from a man aged 30 to 45 in good health.

The rearrangement uses TRBV28 and TRBJ1-5; D gene unclear. The V gene lost 3 bases and the J gene lost 1 base, with 10 bases spanning the gap. CDR3 length: 15 amino acids. Per germline, CDR1 MDHEN and CDR2 SYDVKM. The CDR3 nucleotides read TGTGCCAGCAGTTTGGAGGGTTGGAGCAATCAGCCCCAGCATTTT. It is translated as CASSLEGWSNQPQHF.

The chain joins TRBV5-1 to TRBJ2-3; either TRBD1 or TRBD2 may supply D (7 bases each). V dropped 5 bases and J dropped 2 bases, with 24 bases sitting between them. Germline CDR1 is SGHRS and CDR2 is YFSETQ. CDR3 length: 18 residues. The CDR3 is CASSPGGGGHPTTDTQYF. Written as DNA, the CDR3 is TGCGCCAGCAGTCCAGGGGGGGGCGGGCACCCCACCACAGATACGCAGTATTTT. Together with reference TRBV5-1 and TRBJ2-3, the CDR3 gives the full variable domain: KAGVTQTPRYLIKTRGQQVTLSCSPISGHRSVSWYQQTPGQGLQFLFEYFSETQRNKGNFPGRFSGRQFSNSRSEMNVSTLELGDSALYLCASSPGGGGHPTTDTQYFGPGTRLTVL.

The gene calls are TRBV4-1 and TRBJ2-1, with D uncertain. The germline CDR1 and CDR2 sequences are MGHRA and YSYEKL. The length of the CDR3 is 15 residues. V dropped 4 bases and J dropped 0 bases, with 10 bases sitting between them. The CDR3 sequence: CASSPYSSSYNEQFF. CDR3 bases: TGCGCCAGCAGCCCCTACTCAAGCTCCTACAATGAGCAGTTCTTC.

The rearrangement uses TRBV5-1 and TRBJ2-1, with D perhaps matching TRBD1 (6 bases). There are 12 residues in the CDR3. Germline V gene sequence: CDR1 SGHRS, CDR2 YFSETQ. Between the trimmed V and J ends, which lost 5 bases and 4 bases, there was a span of 7 bases. The CDR3 spells CASSGQYNEQFF. The DNA of the CDR3 is TGCGCCAGCAGTGGACAGTACAATGAGCAGTTCTTC.